This T cell receptor beta chain originates from a study of blood T cell repertoires in COVID-19. For the study at large: There were acute and convalescent COVID-19 samples, and they came from the United States, Italy and Spain. T cells, B-cell-depleted T cells, or PBMCs supplied cDNA or gDNA.

In the study's own analysis: Reference gene primer amplification in the assay estimated nucleated cell counts. Measured with immunoSEQ multiplex PCR; TCRdb has only the in-frame clones, and not every one. Clonal size and the V and J genes are those of that table, whereas D and trimming came from the DNA. The data hold about 260,000 clones, with roughly four fifths observed a single time. The CDR3 consists of 16 residues. The V gene's germline CDR1 is LNHDA and CDR2 SQIVND (reference sequence). The V gene end was trimmed by 4 bases and the J gene end by 3 bases; junction bases not matched to a gene: 10.

The sequencing sample was made of peripheral blood. This chain uses TRBV19 with TRBJ2-3; TRBD2 matches 7 bases. The receptor was derived from a woman in her 50s who had recovered from COVID-19. The CDR3 nucleotides read TGTGCCAGTAGTACGATGAGTTGGGGAGGGACAGATACGCAGTATTTT. Translation: CASSTMSWGGTDTQYF.